Listed below are T cell receptor beta chains from one sample, sequenced in a study of T-cell memory formation after mild COVID-19. TCRdb re-called the 5' RACE reads through MiXCR, storing one row per CDR3 protein. The sample contains about 350,000 distinct CDR3 sequences, under 25% of which appear only once. The sequenced material came from PBMCs or a T cell subset sorted from them (not recorded which). The receptors here all came from a man in his late teens or twenties who had mild COVID-19 (a few samples of this study predate the infection). Cell type and time point are not known. Both conserved end residues are part of each CDR3. Each record gives: V gene, CDR3 protein.

v_gene: TRBV4-1; CDR3aa: CASSLGSREQYF
v_gene: TRBV3-1; CDR3aa: CASSPGGSGGYTF
v_gene: TRBV9; CDR3aa: CASSVDPGPDYGYTF
v_gene: TRBV20-1; CDR3aa: CSARAWGYGETQYF
v_gene: TRBV12-3/TRBV12-4; CDR3aa: CASTRGQVGQPQHF
v_gene: TRBV28; CDR3aa: CASSMNQGYQPQHF
v_gene: TRBV7-3; CDR3aa: CASSPGGAETQYF
v_gene: TRBV6-1; CDR3aa: CASSLLGTGYYEQYF
v_gene: TRBV19; CDR3aa: CASRPGTGAPEPQHF
v_gene: TRBV9; CDR3aa: CASSVAEIAGNEKLFF
v_gene: TRBV7-2; CDR3aa: CASSFGRENTEAFF
v_gene: TRBV4-3; CDR3aa: CASSPGRTGALPDTQYF
v_gene: TRBV7-9; CDR3aa: CASSLAGLTETQYF
v_gene: TRBV18; CDR3aa: CASSQVRSTDTQYF
v_gene: TRBV4-1; CDR3aa: CASSQPSVEPEAFF
v_gene: TRBV7-6; CDR3aa: CASSSQPDGAGYNEQFF
v_gene: TRBV20-1; CDR3aa: CSARADRGLGTGELFF
v_gene: TRBV4-1; CDR3aa: CASSPGDRGDGYTF
v_gene: TRBV6-2/TRBV6-3; CDR3aa: CASSYGSRGNYGYTF
v_gene: TRBV19; CDR3aa: CASSISSSYEQYF
v_gene: TRBV11-2; CDR3aa: CASRRPGQGAGYGYTF
v_gene: TRBV4-2; CDR3aa: CASSQGGQIQETQYF
v_gene: TRBV29-1; CDR3aa: CSGGLQGDETQYF
v_gene: TRBV7-2; CDR3aa: CASSLARTGATGANVLTF
v_gene: TRBV4-1; CDR3aa: CASSQDRSGGYTF
v_gene: TRBV7-3; CDR3aa: CASSLLGRNEQFF
v_gene: TRBV12-5; CDR3aa: CASVPQGTLFPYEQYF
v_gene: TRBV6-1; CDR3aa: CASSGRGDTEAFF
v_gene: TRBV7-2; CDR3aa: CASTRRASGNNEQFF
v_gene: TRBV6-1; CDR3aa: CASSEAWSNKLFF
v_gene: TRBV30; CDR3aa: CAWAAPPTDTQYF
v_gene: TRBV7-2; CDR3aa: CASSLVGGGETQYF